These 13 T cell receptor beta chains were all obtained from the same sample, sequenced in a study of blood T cell repertoires in COVID-19. The repertoire was sequenced with immunoSEQ multiplex PCR; TCRdb's copy has only in-frame clones and lacks some. The sample lists more than 85,000 clones; around 80% were seen once. Sequencing was carried out using peripheral blood. The receptors here all came from a man in his sixties with acute or convalescent COVID-19.

The rearrangement joins TRBV9 to TRBJ1-6, with 7 bases matching TRBD1. CDR1 is SGDLS and CDR2 is YYNGEE in the germline V gene. This CDR3 has 14 amino acids. Trimming cost V 3 bases and J 8 bases; bases outside gene matches: 5. The CDR3 here is CASSAGTAYSPLHF. CDR3 bases: TGTGCCAGCAGCGCCGGGACAGCTTATTCACCCCTCCACTTT.

This chain joins TRBV7-2 and TRBJ2-7, with TRBD2 identical over 11 bases. Germline V gives CDR1 SGHTA, CDR2 FQGNSA. This CDR3 contains 15 residues. Unmatched junction bases numbered 7, after V lost 2 bases and J lost 7 bases. The CDR3 DNA is TGTGCCAGCAGCTTAAGTAGCGGGGGGGCCGGGGAGCAGTACTTC. It specifies CASSLSSGGAGEQYF.

The genes are TRBV27 and TRBJ2-1; D is unclear. The CDR3 is made up of 14 amino acids. Trimming stripped 5 bases from V and 3 bases from J, with 11 bases between. In germline, CDR1 is MNHEY, CDR2 SMNVEV (reference sequence). CDR3 loop: CASSPAGGYNEQFF. CDR3 nucleotides: TGTGCCAGCAGTCCGGCTGGCGGCTACAATGAGCAGTTCTTC.

This chain uses TRBV7-9 with TRBJ2-2; 10 bases fit TRBD2. The ends lost 1 base at V and 5 bases at J; junction bases unmatched: 7. This CDR3 spans 17 amino acids. Germline CDR1 SEHNR, CDR2 FQNEAQ (reference sequence). The CDR3 sequence: CASSLESSGRLTGELFF. The CDR3 region has the DNA TGTGCCAGCAGCTTAGAGTCTAGCGGGAGACTTACCGGGGAGCTGTTTTTT.

The chain uses TRBV27 and TRBJ2-3, with D maybe TRBD2 (5 bases). The CDR3 has 15 residues. Germline-derived CDR1 and CDR2 are MNHEY and SMNVEV (reference sequence). V lost 2 bases and J lost 5, with 14 bases in between. The DNA for the CDR3 is TGTGCCAGCAGTTTAAGCCCACTGAGCGGAGATACGCAGTATTTT. Translation: CASSLSPLSGDTQYF.

The chain uses TRBV3-1 (or the pseudogene TRBV3-2) and TRBJ1-3; D gene ambiguous. Germline values: CDR1 LGHDT, CDR2 YNNKEL (reference sequence). V lost 1 base and J 3 bases, leaving 4 bases between the germline ends. The CDR3 length is 13 residues. Written as DNA, the CDR3 is TGTGCCAGCAGCCAAGGACTTGGAAACACCATATATTTT. Translating it yields CASSQGLGNTIYF.

The chain recombines TRBV6-5 with TRBJ2-7; the match to TRBD1 covers 10 bases. CDR1 is MNHEY, CDR2 SVGAGI, per germline. The ends lost 8 bases at V and 7 bases at J; junction bases unmatched: 14. CDR3 length: 15 amino acids. In nucleotides, the CDR3 is TGTGCCAGCTCGCCGATTAGACAGGGGGCGCGGGAGCAGTACTTC. Its protein product is CASSPIRQGAREQYF.

This clone appeared a single time. The chain joins TRBV5-1 to TRBJ2-5; possible D gene TRBD1, 6 bases. Trimming left V 1 base short and J 12 bases short, with 19 bases between. This CDR3 contains 14 residues. CDR1 and CDR2 from the germline V gene are SGHRS and YFSETQ. The CDR3 sequence: CASSLYTTDSQEYF. CDR3 bases: TGCGCCAGCAGCTTGTATACCACGGACAGTCAGGAGTACTTC.

V is TRBV20-1 and J is TRBJ1-1, with D possibly matching TRBD1 (5 bases). V was clipped by 3 bases and J by 2 bases, with 10 bases between them. Germline V gene lookup returns CDR1 DFQATT and CDR2 SNEGSKA (reference sequence). This CDR3 region has 13 residues. The CDR3 sequence: CSASPDTNTEAFF. For the CDR3, the DNA is TGCAGTGCTAGTCCGGACACAAACACTGAAGCTTTCTTT.

The chain has TRBV28 and TRBJ1-2; no clear D. CDR3 size: 14 residues. Germline CDR1 reads MDHEN; CDR2 reads SYDVKM. V gave up 6 bases and J gave up 1 base, with 12 bases separating them. The CDR3, as DNA: TGTGCCAGCAGAAGTTTTAGCCTTAACTATGGCTACACCTTC. It is translated as CASRSFSLNYGYTF.

The V and J genes are TRBV7-2 and TRBJ2-2, with 11 bases lining up with TRBD1. From germline, CDR1 is SGHTA and CDR2 FQGNSA. The CDR3 is made up of 16 amino acids. V gave up 4 bases and J gave up 5 bases; unmatched junction bases: 6. The CDR3: CASSSDRGPGTGELFF. Written as DNA, the CDR3 is TGTGCCAGCAGCTCGGACAGGGGGCCAGGGACCGGGGAGCTGTTTTTT. Full variable domain (remainder filled in from reference TRBV7-2 and TRBJ2-2): GAGVSQSPSNKVTEKGKDVELRCDPISGHTALYWYRQSLGQGLEFLIYFQGNSAPDKSGLPSDRFSAERTGGSVSTLTIQRTQQEDSAVYLCASSSDRGPGTGELFFGEGSRLTVL.

This sequence joins TRBV5-1 and TRBJ2-7; TRBD1 matches 10 bases. CDR1 SGHRS and CDR2 YFSETQ come from the germline V gene. The CDR3 length is 14 residues. Trimming took 3 bases from V and 4 from J; bases not matched to a gene: 4. DNA for the CDR3: TGCGCCAGCAGCTCACGGACAGGGGGGTACGAGCAGTACTTC. Encoded protein: CASSSRTGGYEQYF. Full variable domain (remainder filled in from reference TRBV5-1 and TRBJ2-7): KAGVTQTPRYLIKTRGQQVTLSCSPISGHRSVSWYQQTPGQGLQFLFEYFSETQRNKGNFPGRFSGRQFSNSRSEMNVSTLELGDSALYLCASSSRTGGYEQYFGPGTRLTVT.

This clone was found a few times. This chain links TRBV28 with TRBJ1-5; TRBD1 agrees at 8 bases. V dropped 9 bases and J dropped 4; count of bases not matched to a gene: 5. This CDR3 comprises 13 residues. Germline CDR1 is MDHEN and CDR2 is SYDVKM. This CDR3 is CASQGATNQPQHF. The CDR3 nucleotides are TGTGCCAGTCAGGGGGCTACTAATCAGCCCCAGCATTTT.